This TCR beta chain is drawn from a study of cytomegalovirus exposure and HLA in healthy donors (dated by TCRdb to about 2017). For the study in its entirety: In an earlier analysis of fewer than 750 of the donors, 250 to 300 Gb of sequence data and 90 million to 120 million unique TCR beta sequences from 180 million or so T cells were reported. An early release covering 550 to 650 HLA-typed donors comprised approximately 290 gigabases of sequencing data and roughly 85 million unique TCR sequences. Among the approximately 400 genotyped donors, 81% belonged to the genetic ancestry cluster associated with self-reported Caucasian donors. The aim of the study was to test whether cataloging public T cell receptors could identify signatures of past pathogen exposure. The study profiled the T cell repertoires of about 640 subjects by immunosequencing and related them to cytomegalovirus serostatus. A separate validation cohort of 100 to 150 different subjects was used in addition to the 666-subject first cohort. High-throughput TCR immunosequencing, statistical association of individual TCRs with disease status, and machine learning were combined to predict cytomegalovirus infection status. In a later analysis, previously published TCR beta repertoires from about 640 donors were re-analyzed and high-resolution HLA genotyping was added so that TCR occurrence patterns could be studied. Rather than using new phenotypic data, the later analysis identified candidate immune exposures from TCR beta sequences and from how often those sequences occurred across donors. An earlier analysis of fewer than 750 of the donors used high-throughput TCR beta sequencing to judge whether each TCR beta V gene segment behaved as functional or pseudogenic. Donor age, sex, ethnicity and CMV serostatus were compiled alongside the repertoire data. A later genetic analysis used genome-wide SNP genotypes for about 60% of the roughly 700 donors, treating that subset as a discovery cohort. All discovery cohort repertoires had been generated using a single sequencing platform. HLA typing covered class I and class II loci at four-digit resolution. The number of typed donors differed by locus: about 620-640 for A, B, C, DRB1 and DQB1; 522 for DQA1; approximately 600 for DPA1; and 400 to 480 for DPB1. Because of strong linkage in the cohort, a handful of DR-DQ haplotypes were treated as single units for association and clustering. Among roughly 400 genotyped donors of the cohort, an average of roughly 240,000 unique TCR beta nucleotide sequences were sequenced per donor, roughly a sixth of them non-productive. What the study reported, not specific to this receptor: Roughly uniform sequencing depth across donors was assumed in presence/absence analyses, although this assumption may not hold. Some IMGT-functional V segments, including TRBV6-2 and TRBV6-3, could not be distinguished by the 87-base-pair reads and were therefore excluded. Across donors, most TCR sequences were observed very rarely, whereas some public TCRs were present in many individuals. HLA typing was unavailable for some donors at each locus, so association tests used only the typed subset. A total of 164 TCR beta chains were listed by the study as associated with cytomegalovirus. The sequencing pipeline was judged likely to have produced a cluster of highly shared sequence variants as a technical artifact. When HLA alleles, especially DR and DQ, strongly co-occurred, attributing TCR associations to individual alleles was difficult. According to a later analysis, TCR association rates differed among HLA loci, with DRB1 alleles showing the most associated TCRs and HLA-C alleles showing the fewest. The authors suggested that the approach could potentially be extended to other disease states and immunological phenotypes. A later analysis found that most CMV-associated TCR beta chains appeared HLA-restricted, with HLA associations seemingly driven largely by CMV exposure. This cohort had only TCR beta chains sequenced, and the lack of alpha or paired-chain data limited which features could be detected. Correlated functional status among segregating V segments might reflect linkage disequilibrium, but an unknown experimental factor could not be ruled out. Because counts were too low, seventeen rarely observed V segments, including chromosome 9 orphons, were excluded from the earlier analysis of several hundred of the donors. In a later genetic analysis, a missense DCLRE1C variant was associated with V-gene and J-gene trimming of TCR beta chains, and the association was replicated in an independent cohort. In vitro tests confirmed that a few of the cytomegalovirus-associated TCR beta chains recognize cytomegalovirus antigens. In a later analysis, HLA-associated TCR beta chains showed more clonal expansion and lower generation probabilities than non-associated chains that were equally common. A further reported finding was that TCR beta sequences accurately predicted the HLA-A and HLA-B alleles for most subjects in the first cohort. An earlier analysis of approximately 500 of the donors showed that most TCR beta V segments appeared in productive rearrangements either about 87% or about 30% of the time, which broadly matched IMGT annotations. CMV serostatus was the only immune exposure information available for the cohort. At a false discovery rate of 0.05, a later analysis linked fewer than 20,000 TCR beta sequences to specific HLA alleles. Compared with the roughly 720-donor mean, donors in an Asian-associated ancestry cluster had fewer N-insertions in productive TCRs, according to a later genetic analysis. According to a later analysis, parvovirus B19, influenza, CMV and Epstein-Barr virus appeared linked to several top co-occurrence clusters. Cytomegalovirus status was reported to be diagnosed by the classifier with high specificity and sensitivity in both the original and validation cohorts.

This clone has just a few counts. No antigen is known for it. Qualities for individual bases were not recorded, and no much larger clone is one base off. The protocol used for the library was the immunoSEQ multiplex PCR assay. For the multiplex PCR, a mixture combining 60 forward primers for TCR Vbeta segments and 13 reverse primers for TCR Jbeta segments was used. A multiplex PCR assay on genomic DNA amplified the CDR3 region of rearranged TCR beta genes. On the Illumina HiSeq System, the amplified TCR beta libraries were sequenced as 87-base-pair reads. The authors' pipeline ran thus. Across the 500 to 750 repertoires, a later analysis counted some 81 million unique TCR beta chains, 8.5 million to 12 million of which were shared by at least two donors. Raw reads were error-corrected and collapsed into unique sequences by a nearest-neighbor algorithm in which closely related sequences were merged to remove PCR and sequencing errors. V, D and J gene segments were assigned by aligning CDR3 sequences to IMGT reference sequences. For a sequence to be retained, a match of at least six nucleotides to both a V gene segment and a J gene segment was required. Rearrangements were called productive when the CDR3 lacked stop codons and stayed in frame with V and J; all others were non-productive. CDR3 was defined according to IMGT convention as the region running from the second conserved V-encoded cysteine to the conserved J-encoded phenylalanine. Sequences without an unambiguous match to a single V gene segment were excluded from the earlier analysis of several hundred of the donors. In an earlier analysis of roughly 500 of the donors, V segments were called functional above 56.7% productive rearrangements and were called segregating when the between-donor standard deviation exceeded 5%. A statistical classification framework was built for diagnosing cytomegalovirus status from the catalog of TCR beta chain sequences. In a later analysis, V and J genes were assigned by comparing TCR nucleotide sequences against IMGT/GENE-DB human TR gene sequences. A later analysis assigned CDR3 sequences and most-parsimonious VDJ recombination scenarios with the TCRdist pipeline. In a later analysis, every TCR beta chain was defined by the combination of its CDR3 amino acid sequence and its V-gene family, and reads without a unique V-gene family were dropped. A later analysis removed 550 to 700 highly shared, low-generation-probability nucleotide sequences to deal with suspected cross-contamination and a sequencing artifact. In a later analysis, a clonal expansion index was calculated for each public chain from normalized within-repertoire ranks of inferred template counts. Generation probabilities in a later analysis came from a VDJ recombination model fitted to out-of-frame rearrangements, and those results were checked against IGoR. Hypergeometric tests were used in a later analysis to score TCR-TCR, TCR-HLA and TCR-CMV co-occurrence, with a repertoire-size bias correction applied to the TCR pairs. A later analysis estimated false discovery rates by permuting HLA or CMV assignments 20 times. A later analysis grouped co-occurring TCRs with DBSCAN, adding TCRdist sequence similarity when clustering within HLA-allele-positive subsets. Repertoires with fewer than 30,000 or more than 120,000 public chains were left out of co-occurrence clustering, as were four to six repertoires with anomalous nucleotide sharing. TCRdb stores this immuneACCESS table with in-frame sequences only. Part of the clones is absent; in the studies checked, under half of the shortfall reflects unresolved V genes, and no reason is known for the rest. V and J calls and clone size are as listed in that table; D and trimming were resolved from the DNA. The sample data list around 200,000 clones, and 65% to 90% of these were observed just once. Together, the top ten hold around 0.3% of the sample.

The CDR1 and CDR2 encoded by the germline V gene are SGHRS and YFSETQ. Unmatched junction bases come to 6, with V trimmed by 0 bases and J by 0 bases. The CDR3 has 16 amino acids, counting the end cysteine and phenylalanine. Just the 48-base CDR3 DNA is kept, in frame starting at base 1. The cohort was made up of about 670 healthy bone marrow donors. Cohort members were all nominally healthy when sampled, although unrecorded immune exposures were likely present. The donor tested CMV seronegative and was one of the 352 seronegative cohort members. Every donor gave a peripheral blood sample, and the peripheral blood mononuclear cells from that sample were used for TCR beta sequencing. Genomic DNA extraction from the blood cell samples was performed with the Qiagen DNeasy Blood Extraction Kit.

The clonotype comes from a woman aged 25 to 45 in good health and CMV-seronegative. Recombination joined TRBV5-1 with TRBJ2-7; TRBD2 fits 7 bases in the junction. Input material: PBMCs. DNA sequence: TGCGCCAGCAGCTTGGAGTCTAGCGGCTTCTCCTACGAGCAGTACTTC. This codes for CASSLESSGFSYEQYF.